This T cell receptor beta chain appears in the sequencing data of a study of blood T cell repertoires in COVID-19. Overall study: From the United States, Italy and Spain came samples of acute and convalescent COVID-19. Sample material is recorded as cDNA or gDNA derived from T cells, B-cell-depleted T cells, or PBMCs.

This clone was seen once. Repertoires were generated with immunoSEQ multiplex PCR, while TCRdb's copy carries only in-frame clones and drops some. The sample lists some 76,000 clones; under 95% were seen once. The receptor's source is a human donor in a cohort sampled during active COVID-19. The sequencing input was peripheral blood.

CDR3 region: CASNRDSLGEQYF. The CDR3 DNA is TGTGCCAGTAACCGGGACAGCCTTGGAGAGCAGTACTTC. The chain combines TRBV27 with TRBJ2-7, with 7 bases aligning to TRBD1. This CDR3 spans 13 amino acids. Germline V CDR1 and CDR2: MNHEY, SMNVEV (reference sequence). Trimming at V came to 9 bases and at J to 7 bases, leaving 12 bases not matched to a gene.